This TCR beta chain was documented in a study of CD8 T cells in ankylosing spondylitis. Findings and limits, study-wide: Clones linked to the disease showed a CD8+ phenotype. They occurred at relatively low frequencies in peripheral blood. Clones tied to disease were said to be significantly enriched in matched ankylosing spondylitis synovial fluid.

For TCR beta, libraries came from quantitative 5'-RACE with molecular barcodes. A single record per CDR3 protein comes from TCRdb applying MiXCR to the 5' RACE reads. The sample lists under 200,000 distinct CDR3 sequences; approximately 9% were seen once. This clonotype has more than one count but fewer than ten. Its antigen is not identified. The V end was cut by 8 bases, the J end by 7 bases, with 9 bases between. Germline V gene lookup returns CDR1 MNHEY and CDR2 SVGAGI. The CDR3 totals 11 residues. V is TRBV6-5 and J is TRBJ2-1, with D unclear. Specimen: blood, either unsorted or a sorted T cell fraction (not recorded which). This clonotype was sampled from a female donor with ankylosing spondylitis or in good health (not recorded which). CDR3 residues: CASRVGNEQFF. DNA of the CDR3: TGTGCCAGCCGAGTGGGGAATGAGCAGTTCTTC.